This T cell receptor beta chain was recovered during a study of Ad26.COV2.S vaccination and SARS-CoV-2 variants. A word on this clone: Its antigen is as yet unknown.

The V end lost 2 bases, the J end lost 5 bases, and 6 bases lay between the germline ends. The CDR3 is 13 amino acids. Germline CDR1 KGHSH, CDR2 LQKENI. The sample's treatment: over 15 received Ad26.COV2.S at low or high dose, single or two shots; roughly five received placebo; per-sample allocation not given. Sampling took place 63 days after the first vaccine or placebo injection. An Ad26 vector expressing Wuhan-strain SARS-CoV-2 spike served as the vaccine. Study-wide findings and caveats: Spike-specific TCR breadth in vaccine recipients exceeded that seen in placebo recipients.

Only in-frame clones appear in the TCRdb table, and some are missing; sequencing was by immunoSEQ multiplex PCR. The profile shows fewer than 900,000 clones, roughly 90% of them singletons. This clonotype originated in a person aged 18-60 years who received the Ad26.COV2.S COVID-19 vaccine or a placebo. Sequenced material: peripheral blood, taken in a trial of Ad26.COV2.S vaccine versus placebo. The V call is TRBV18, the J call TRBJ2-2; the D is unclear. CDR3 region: CASSPTLTGELFF. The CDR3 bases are TGTGCCAGCTCACCAACATTGACCGGGGAGCTGTTTTTT.